This record looks at one T cell receptor beta chain sequence and its context. Its antigen is unknown. PCR used 60 Vbeta primers and 13 Jbeta primers. The assay was immunoSEQ multiplex PCR, and TCRdb's table has in-frame clones only and misses some. The sample lists fewer than 200,000 clones, 81% occurring once. The data stem from a study of cytomegalovirus exposure and HLA in healthy donors. Whole-study findings and limits: A previous analysis found most TCR beta V segments productive roughly 90% or roughly 30% of the time. As a later analysis revealed, most CMV-associated TCR beta chains appeared HLA-restricted.

The V and J ends lost 6 bases and 3 bases respectively, with 11 bases between them. CDR3 length: 13 amino acids. CDR1 SNHLY and CDR2 FYNNEI come from the germline V gene. Specimen: PBMCs. The rearrangement joins TRBV2 to TRBJ1-1; TRBD1 might be the D (6 bases). The source of this sequence is a woman aged 18-30 years in good health and CMV-seronegative. This CDR3 reads CASRETGYTEAFF. CDR3 in DNA: TGTGCCAGCAGGGAAACAGGGTACACTGAAGCTTTCTTT.